This T cell receptor (beta chain) was identified during a study of blood T cell repertoires in COVID-19. Study background: The United States, Italy and Spain supplied acute and convalescent COVID-19 samples.

Original methodology: Reference gene primer amplification gave estimated nucleated cell counts. Assay: immunoSEQ multiplex PCR; the TCRdb copy retains only in-frame clones and omits some. D and trimming come from the DNA, and the V and J calls and clone size come from that table. The repertoire consists of 85,000 or so clones, with about nine tenths occurring once and the leading ten covering 25% to 30%. This clone was recorded at least ten times. Input material: peripheral blood. This TCR came from a man aged 50-60 years with active or convalescent COVID-19.

The CDR3 DNA reads TGTGCCAGTAGTATAGTAGGGACAGCGAATACCAATGAGCAGTTCTTC. It translates to CASSIVGTANTNEQFF. The chain carries TRBV19 and TRBJ2-1; 7 bases match TRBD1. Germline V CDR1 and CDR2: LNHDA, SQIVND (reference sequence). J was trimmed by 6 bases and V by 1 base; bases with no gene match: 9. The CDR3 is 16 amino acids.